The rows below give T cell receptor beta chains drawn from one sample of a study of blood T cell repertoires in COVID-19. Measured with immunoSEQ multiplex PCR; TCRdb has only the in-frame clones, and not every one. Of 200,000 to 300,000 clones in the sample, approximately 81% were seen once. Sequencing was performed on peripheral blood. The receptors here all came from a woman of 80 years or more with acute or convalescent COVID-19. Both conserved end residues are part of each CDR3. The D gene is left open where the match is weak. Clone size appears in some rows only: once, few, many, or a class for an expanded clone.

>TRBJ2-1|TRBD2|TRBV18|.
TGTGCCAGCTCGCCAATACCGGGACTAGCGGGGGTAATCGGTGAGCAGTTCTTC
CASSPIPGLAGVIGEQFF
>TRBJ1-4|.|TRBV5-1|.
TGCGCCAGCAGCCCCGGAGGCGCGCAGTCCAATGAAAAACTGTTTTTT
CASSPGGAQSNEKLFF
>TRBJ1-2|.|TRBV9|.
TGTGCCAGCAGCGTAGGAGGGTCGGGCGGCTACACCTTC
CASSVGGSGGYTF
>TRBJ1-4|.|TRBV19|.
TGTGCCAGTAGTCCGCAGGGTGGGATACGTGAAAAACTGTTTTTT
CASSPQGGIREKLFF
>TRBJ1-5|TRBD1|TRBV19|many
TGTGCCAGTAGTATAGGGGACGGGACAGGAAATCAGCCCCAGCATTTT
CASSIGDGTGNQPQHF
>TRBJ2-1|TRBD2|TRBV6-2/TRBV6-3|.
TGTGCCAGCAGTTTCAGCGGGGGGAGCAATGAGCAGTTCTTC
CASSFSGGSNEQFF
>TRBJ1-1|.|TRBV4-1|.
TGCGCCAGCAGCCAAGTGGAGCGGTCGGGGATCGCTGAAGCTTTCTTT
CASSQVERSGIAEAFF
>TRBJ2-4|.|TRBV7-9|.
TGTGCCAGCAGTCCCGTATGGGGCCAGGAAGCCAAAAACATTCAGTACTTC
CASSPVWGQEAKNIQYF
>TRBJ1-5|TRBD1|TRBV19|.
TGTGCCAGTAGTTCGGACAGGGGGTTTCGCAATCAGCCCCAGCATTTT
CASSSDRGFRNQPQHF
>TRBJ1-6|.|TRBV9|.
TGTGCCAGCAGCCCAAGGGGGAGCTCCTATAATTCACCCCTCCACTTT
CASSPRGSSYNSPLHF
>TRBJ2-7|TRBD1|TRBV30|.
TGTGCCTGGAGTGTACCCAGGGGGAGTGTGGGGCAGTACTTC
CAWSVPRGSVGQYF
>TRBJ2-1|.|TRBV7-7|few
TGTGCCAGCAGCTTGTCCTTTATTGGTGAAGCCAACTACAATGAGCAGTTCTTC
CASSLSFIGEANYNEQFF
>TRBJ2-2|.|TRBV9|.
TGTGCCAGCAGCCTTCTAGGAGGAAACACCGGGGAGCTGTTTTTT
CASSLLGGNTGELFF
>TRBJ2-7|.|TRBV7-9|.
TGTGCCAGCAGCTTAGATCAGGGGATTAGCTCCTACGAGCAGTACTTC
CASSLDQGISSYEQYF
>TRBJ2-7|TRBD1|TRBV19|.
TGTGCCAGTAGTTCGGGACGACCGGACAGGGGCTACGAGCAGTACTTC
CASSSGRPDRGYEQYF